This TCR beta chain was identified during a study of T cells in Graves' hyperthyroidism and ophthalmopathy. A few counts support this clonotype. Deletions cut 3 bases from V and 2 bases from J, with 11 bases between. This CDR3 has 16 amino acids. Germline-derived CDR1 and CDR2 are SNHLY and FYNNEI. Amplification of TCR beta CDR3 regions used RNA as the template. The HTBI primer set served for first-round RT-PCR of the TCR CDR3. TCRdb re-analysed the multiplex PCR reads in MiXCR, keeping a single row per CDR3 protein. The repertoire has 380,000 or so distinct CDR3 sequences, approximately 12% of them found once; the top ten carry around 21%. Lactation, pregnancy, other autoimmune disease or uncontrolled infection excluded patients. Diagnoses used clinical symptoms, serum thyroxine and TRAb, thyroid ultrasound and orbital computed tomography. The blood was taken when hyperthyroidism was first diagnosed, before any ophthalmopathy symptoms showed up.

The sequencing sample was made of blood. The receptor comes from a man aged 25-45 years with Graves' hyperthyroidism that later progressed to Graves' ophthalmopathy. The J gene is TRBJ2-6, the V gene TRBV2; either TRBD1 or TRBD2 may fit D (5 bases each). CDR3 DNA sequence: TGTGCCAGCAGTGATGGTAGAGGGGCTGGGGCCAACGTCCTGACTTTC. This sequence encodes CASSDGRGAGANVLTF. The entire variable domain, with the rest obtained from reference TRBV2 and TRBJ2-6, is as follows: EPEVTQTPSHQVTQMGQEVILRCVPISNHLYFYWYRQILGQKVEFLVSFYNNEISEKSEIFDDQFSVERPDGSNFTLKIRSTKLEDSAMYFCASSDGRGAGANVLTFGAGSRLTVL.